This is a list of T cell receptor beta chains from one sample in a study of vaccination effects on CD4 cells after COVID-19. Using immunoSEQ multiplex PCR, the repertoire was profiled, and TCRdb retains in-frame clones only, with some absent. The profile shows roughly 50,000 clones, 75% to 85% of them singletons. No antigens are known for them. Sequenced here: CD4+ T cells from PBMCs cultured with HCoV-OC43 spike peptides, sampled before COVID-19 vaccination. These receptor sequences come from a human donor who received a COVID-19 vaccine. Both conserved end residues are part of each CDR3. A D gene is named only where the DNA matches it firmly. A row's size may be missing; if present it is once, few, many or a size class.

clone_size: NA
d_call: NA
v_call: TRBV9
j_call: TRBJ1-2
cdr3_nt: TGTGCCAGCAGCATAAGGGGGGATCGGGACTATGGCTACACCTTC
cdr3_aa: CASSIRGDRDYGYTF

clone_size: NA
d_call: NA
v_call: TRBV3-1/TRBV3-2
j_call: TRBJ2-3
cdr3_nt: TGTGCCAGCAGCCAAATCTCAGATACGCAGTATTTT
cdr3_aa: CASSQISDTQYF

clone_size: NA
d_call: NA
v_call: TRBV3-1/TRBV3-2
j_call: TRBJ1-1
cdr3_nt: TGTGCCAGCAGCCAACAGGGCGGTTACACTGAAGCTTTCTTT
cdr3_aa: CASSQQGGYTEAFF

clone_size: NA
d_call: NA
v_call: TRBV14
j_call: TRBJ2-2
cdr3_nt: TGTGCCAGCAGTCGGAACCGGGACACCTCGACCGGGGAGCTGTTTTTT
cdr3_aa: CASSRNRDTSTGELFF

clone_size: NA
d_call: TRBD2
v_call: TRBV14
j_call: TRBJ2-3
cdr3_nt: TGTGCCAGCAGCCCCTCTCCCGGTAGCGGGCTTAGCACAGATACGCAGTATTTT
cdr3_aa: CASSPSPGSGLSTDTQYF

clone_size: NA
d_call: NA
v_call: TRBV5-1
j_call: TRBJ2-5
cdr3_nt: TGCGCCAGCAGCTTCAATATCGGCCTCCAAGAGACCCAGTACTTC
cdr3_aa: CASSFNIGLQETQYF

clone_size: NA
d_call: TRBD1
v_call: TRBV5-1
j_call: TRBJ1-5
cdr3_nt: TGCGCCAGCAGCTTCACAGGGGAGGAGCCCCAGCATTTT
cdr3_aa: CASSFTGEEPQHF

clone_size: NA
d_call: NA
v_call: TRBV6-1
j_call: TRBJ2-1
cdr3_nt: TGTGCCAGCAGTGAAAGTGCCTTGGGACAACTGCTTTACAATGAGCAGTTCTTC
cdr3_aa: CASSESALGQLLYNEQFF

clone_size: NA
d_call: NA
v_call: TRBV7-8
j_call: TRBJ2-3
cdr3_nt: TGTGCCAGCGAGACAAACCCTAGCACAGATACGCAGTATTTT
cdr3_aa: CASETNPSTDTQYF

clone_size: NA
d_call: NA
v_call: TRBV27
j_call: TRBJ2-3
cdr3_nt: TGTGCCAGCAGTTTAGATTCTGGGAGAGATACGCAGTATTTT
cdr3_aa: CASSLDSGRDTQYF

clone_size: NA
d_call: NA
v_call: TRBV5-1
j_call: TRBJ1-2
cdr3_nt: TGCGCCAGCAGCCAAGCGGACGCGGGCTATGGCTACACCTTC
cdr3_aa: CASSQADAGYGYTF

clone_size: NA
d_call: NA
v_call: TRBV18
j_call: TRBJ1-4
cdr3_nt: TGTGCCAGCTCGACACAGTTTCCCAGCGGAAAACTGTTTTTT
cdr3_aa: CASSTQFPSGKLFF

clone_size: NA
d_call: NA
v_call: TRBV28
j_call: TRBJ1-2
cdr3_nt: TGTGCCAGCAGTTTATCCTGGGGTGGCTACACCTTC
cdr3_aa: CASSLSWGGYTF

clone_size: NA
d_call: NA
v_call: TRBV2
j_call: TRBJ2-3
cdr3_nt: TGTGCCAGCATACGGACTTCCGACACAGATACGCAGTATTTT
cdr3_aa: CASIRTSDTDTQYF

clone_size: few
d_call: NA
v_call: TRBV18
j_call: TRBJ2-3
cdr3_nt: TGTGCCAGCTCACCCTCCGGGGGCGTAGATACGCAGTATTTT
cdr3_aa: CASSPSGGVDTQYF

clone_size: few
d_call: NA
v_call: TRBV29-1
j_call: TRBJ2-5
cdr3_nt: TGCAGCGTTGGAAGGGGGGGCGGAGAGACCCAGTACTTC
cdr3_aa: CSVGRGGGETQYF

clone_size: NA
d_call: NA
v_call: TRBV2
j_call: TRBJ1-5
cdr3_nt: TGTGCCAGCTCCGCACAGAACAATCAGCCCCAGCATTTT
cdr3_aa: CASSAQNNQPQHF

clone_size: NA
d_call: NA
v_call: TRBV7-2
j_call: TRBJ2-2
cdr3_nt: TGTGCCAGCAGCTTAAGGCAGGGGCTACGGAGCCTGTTTTTT
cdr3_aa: CASSLRQGLRSLFF

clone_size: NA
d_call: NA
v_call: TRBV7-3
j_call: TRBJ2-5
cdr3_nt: TGTGCCAGCAGCGTACAGGGGCGGGGAGGAGAGACCCAGTACTTC
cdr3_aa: CASSVQGRGGETQYF

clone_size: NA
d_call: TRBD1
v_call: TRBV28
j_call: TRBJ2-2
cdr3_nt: TGTGCCAGCAGAAGGACAGGCTCCGGGGAGCTGTTTTTT
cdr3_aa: CASRRTGSGELFF

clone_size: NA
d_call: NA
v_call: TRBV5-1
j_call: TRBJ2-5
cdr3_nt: TGCGCCAGCAACCGGGGCGGGGTGCTGGGAGAGACCCAGTACTTC
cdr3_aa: CASNRGGVLGETQYF

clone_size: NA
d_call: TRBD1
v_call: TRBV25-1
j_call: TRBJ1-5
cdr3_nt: TGTGCCAGTGGACAGGGGAGCGGGCAGCCCCAGCATTTT
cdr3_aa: CASGQGSGQPQHF

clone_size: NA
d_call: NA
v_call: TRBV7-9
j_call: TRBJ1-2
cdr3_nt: TGTGCCAGCAGCTTCACAGGGCCGAACTATGGCTACACCTTC
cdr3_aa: CASSFTGPNYGYTF

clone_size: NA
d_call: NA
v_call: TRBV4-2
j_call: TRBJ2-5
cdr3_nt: TGTGCCAGCAGCCAAGAACTGAATAGGGGAGCGGAACAAGAGACCCAGTACTTC
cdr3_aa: CASSQELNRGAEQETQYF

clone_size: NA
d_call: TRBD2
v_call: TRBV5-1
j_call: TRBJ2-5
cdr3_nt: TGCGCCAGCAGCTTGGCTAGCGGGGGGGCCAAGGAGACCCAGTACTTC
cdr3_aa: CASSLASGGAKETQYF

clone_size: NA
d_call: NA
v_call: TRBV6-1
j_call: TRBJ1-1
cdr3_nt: TGTGCCAGCAGTGAAGGTGAGGGGTTCTACACTGAAGCTTTCTTT
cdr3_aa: CASSEGEGFYTEAFF

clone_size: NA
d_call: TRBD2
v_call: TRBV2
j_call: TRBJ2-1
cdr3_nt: TGTGCCAGCAGGGTGGGACTAGCGGGGGCCTACAATGAGCAGTTCTTC
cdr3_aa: CASRVGLAGAYNEQFF

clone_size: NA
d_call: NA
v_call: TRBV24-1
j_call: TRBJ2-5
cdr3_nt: TGTGCCACCAGTGATTTTAAGGGGGGGGAGACCCAGTACTTC
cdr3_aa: CATSDFKGGETQYF

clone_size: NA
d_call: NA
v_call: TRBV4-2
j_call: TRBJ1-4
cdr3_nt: TGTGCCAGCAGCCAAGATCTCCGGGCAGCAACTAATGAAAAACTGTTTTTT
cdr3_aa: CASSQDLRAATNEKLFF

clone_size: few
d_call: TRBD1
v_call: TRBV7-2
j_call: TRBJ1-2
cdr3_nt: TGTGCCAGCAGCTTAGTAGCGGACAGGGCGACCTTC
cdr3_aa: CASSLVADRATF

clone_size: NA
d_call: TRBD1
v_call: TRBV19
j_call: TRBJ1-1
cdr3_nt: TGTGCCAGTAGTGTGGTGGGGACAGGGAATACTGAAGCTTTCTTT
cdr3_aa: CASSVVGTGNTEAFF

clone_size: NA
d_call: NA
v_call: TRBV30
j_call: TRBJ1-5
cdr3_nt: TGTGCCTGGAGTGTTGGTGGGAATCAGCCCCAGCATTTT
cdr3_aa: CAWSVGGNQPQHF

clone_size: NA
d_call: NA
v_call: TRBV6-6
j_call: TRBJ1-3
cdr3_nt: TGTGCCAGCAGTGCTAACTTAGTCTCTGGAAACACCATATATTTT
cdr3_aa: CASSANLVSGNTIYF

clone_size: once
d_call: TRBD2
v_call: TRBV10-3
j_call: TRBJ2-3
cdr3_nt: TGTGCCATCAAAATAGCGGGGGGTTGGACAGATACGCAGTATTTT
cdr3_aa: CAIKIAGGWTDTQYF

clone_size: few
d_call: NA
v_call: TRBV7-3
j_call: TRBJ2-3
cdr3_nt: TGTGCCAGCAGCTTAAGCAGCAGGTTCACAGATACGCAGTATTTT
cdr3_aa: CASSLSSRFTDTQYF

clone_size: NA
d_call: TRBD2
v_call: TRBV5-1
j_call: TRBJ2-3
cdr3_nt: TGCGCCAGCAGCTTTGGCAGGGCTCTAGCGGGGGGCGGTTCAGATACGCAGTATTTT
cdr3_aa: CASSFGRALAGGGSDTQYF

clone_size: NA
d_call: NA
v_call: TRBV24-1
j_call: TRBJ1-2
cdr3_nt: TGTGCCACCAGTTCCAGTCATAACTATGGCTACACCTTC
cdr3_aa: CATSSSHNYGYTF

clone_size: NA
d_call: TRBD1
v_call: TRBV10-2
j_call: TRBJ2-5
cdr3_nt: TGCGCCAGCAACCCAACGGGACAGGGGGCCCGGGAGACCCAGTACTTC
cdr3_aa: CASNPTGQGARETQYF

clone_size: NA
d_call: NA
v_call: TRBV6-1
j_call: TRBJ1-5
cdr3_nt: TGTGCCAGCAGTGAAGCGCTTTTGCATCAGCCCCAGCATTTT
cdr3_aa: CASSEALLHQPQHF

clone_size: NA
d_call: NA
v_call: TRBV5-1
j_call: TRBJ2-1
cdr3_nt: TGCGCCAGCAGCTTCGATCGGGGCTCCTACAATGAGCAGTTCTTC
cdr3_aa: CASSFDRGSYNEQFF

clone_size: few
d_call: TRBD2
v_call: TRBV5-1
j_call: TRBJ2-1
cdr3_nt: TGCGCCAGCAGCTTGGGCGGGGGTAACTACAATGAGCAGTTCTTC
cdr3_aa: CASSLGGGNYNEQFF